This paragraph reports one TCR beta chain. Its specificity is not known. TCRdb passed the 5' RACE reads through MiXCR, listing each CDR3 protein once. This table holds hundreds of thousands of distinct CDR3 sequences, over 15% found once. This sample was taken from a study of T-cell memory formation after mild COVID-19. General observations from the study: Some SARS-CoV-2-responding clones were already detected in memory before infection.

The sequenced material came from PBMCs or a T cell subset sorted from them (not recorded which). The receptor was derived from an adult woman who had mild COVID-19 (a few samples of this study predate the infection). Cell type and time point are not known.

CDR3 sequence reads: CASSLEVQIGNEQFF. The CDR3 bases are TGCGCCAGCAGCTTGGAGGTCCAAATTGGTAATGAGCAGTTCTTC. This chain uses TRBV5-1 with TRBJ2-1; D gene unclear. Germline V gene sequence: CDR1 SGHRS, CDR2 YFSETQ. Trimming shortened V by 0 bases and J by 7 bases, and 14 bases separated the two germline ends. The CDR3 runs 15 residues.